This T cell receptor (beta chain) was captured by sequencing in a study of blood T cell repertoires in COVID-19. On the study more broadly: The study drew acute and convalescent COVID-19 samples from the United States, Italy and Spain. Sample material is recorded as cDNA or gDNA derived from T cells, B-cell-depleted T cells, or PBMCs.

Original data processing: Amplification of reference gene primers provided the estimated nucleated cell counts. Only in-frame clones appear in the TCRdb table, and some are missing; sequencing was by immunoSEQ multiplex PCR. V and J calls and clone size come straight from that table; D and trimming were deduced from the DNA. The sample has under 400,000 clones, 85% to 90% seen once; the top ten hold roughly 2.9%. Germline-derived CDR1 and CDR2 are MNHEY and SVGAGI. The CDR3 covers 11 residues. The V end was cut by 7 bases, the J end by 7 bases, with 10 bases between. Followed over time, Seattle patients had been enrolled while infection was active.

The V gene is TRBV6-5, the J gene TRBJ1-2, with D perhaps TRBD1 (6 bases). Material for sequencing was peripheral blood. The sequence was collected from a woman in her thirties with COVID-19, enrolled during active disease. CDR3 DNA: TGTGCCAGCACCAGGGGCGGTGGCTACACCTTC. This sequence encodes CASTRGGGYTF.